What follows describes a single TCR beta chain. What it recognizes is unknown. Samples with a second dose at about 4 or about 12 weeks were pooled together. This sample was included in a study of T cell responses to AZD1222 COVID-19 vaccine. The table came from immunoSEQ multiplex PCR; TCRdb's copy has only in-frame clones and leaves some out. The sample includes around 140,000 clones, around 92% of them seen just once. Overall study findings and caveats: In a largely white British group with more females than males, clonal diversity was possibly underestimated. Spike-specific TCR breadth and depth both grew after two AZD1222 doses.

This CDR3 is built from 17 residues. V lost 4 bases to trimming and J lost 4 bases; unmatched junction nucleotides: 6. In germline, CDR1 is SGHNT, CDR2 YYREEE (reference sequence). This TCR derives from an adult who received the AZD1222 COVID-19 vaccine. The sample was peripheral blood, taken 28 days after the second AZD1222 dose. The gene calls are TRBV5-4 and TRBJ2-2; 14 bases are shared with TRBD2. The CDR3 region has the DNA TGTGCCAGCAGCAGACTAGCGGGGGGGCCCGGCACCGGGGAGCTGTTTTTT. Translating it yields CASSRLAGGPGTGELFF.